One and the same sample provided the 5 T cell receptor beta chains below, sequenced in a study of T cell changes during pregnancy in multiple sclerosis. Repertoires were generated with immunoSEQ multiplex PCR, while TCRdb's copy carries only in-frame clones and drops some. The data show approximately 73,000 clones, more than 90% seen once. The sequencing used CD4+ T cells from peripheral blood mononuclear cells, collected before pregnancy. The receptor set was obtained from a female donor with multiple sclerosis, enrolled in a pregnancy study.

This chain uses TRBV11-1 with TRBJ2-3; 7 nucleotides agree with TRBD2. Germline CDR1 SGHAT, CDR2 FQDESV (reference sequence). Unmatched junction bases numbered 4, after V lost 1 base and J lost 0 bases. This CDR3 comprises 16 residues. The chain's CDR3 is CASSLDLAVSTDTQYF. In DNA, the CDR3 is TGTGCCAGCAGCTTAGACCTAGCGGTTAGCACAGATACGCAGTATTTT.

This chain links TRBV30 with TRBJ2-7, with a tentative D call TRBD1 (5 bases). CDR1 is GTSNPN, CDR2 SVGIG, per germline (reference sequence). CDR3 length: 12 amino acids. Trimming took off 2 bases at V and 4 bases at J, with 9 bases between the two ends. CDR3 amino acids: CAWSPAGYEQYF. In nucleotides, the CDR3 is TGTGCCTGGAGTCCCGCAGGGTACGAGCAGTACTTC.

This chain links TRBV18 with TRBJ2-1; a weak D match, TRBD1 (5 bases). Per germline, CDR1 KGHSH and CDR2 LQKENI. The CDR3 has 13 amino acids. Trimming left V 0 bases short and J 5 bases short, with 5 bases between. DNA of the CDR3: TGTGCCAGCTCACCACCAGGGGACAATGAGCAGTTCTTC. This sequence encodes CASSPPGDNEQFF.

This rearrangement joins TRBV5-4 to TRBJ1-2, with 7 bases matching TRBD1. The CDR3 totals 15 residues. With V trimmed by 4 bases and J by 7 bases, 13 bases remained unmatched. Germline CDR1 reads SGHNT; CDR2 reads YYREEE (reference sequence). CDR3: CASSPPTGDLSGYTF. The CDR3 region has the DNA TGTGCCAGCAGCCCACCTACAGGGGACCTAAGTGGCTACACCTTC.

This sequence joins TRBV6-5 and TRBJ1-2; no clear D. There are 14 residues in the CDR3. Trimming removed 6 bases from V and 2 bases from J, with 13 bases in between. The germline CDR1 and CDR2 sequences are MNHEY and SVGAGI. The CDR3 loop is CASRLPGANYGYTF. CDR3 nucleotide sequence: TGTGCCAGCAGACTGCCAGGTGCGAACTATGGCTACACCTTC.